A single sample is the source of the 11 T cell receptor beta chains below, sequenced in a study of OX40 agonist ivuxolimab in advanced cancers. TCRdb's table, derived via immunoSEQ multiplex PCR, lists solely in-frame clones and lacks some. The sample holds tens of thousands of clones, approximately 91% seen once. The specimen comprised CD4+ or CD8+ T cells sorted from blood, sampled in a trial of the OX40 agonist ivuxolimab. Every receptor here comes from an adult with an advanced solid tumor such as melanoma, head and neck, liver or kidney cancer.

This clone was recorded once. The chain has TRBV7-8 and TRBJ2-5; D is possibly TRBD1 or TRBD2 (5 bases each). CDR1 and CDR2 from the germline V gene are SGHVS and FQNEAQ. V was trimmed by 2 bases and J by 5 bases, leaving 18 bases between them. The CDR3 sequence is 16 residues long. Written as DNA, the CDR3 is TGTGCCAGCAGCTTACACCGGGACCTGGTGAGGGAGACCCAGTACTTC. Translation: CASSLHRDLVRETQYF.

CDR3 nucleotides: TGCGCCAGCAGCCAAGATGGACTAGCGGACAACACCGGGGAGCTGTTTTTT. This gives the protein CASSQDGLADNTGELFF. This chain joins TRBV4-3 and TRBJ2-2, with TRBD2 matching 10 bases. Germline CDR1 reads LGHNA; CDR2 reads YSLEER. Unmatched junction bases numbered 3, after V lost 0 bases and J lost 2 bases. This CDR3 is built from 17 residues.

The chain is built from TRBV5-1 and TRBJ2-2; 10 bases are a match to TRBD1. Germline V gene sequence: CDR1 SGHRS, CDR2 YFSETQ. The V segment lost 1 base and the J segment 7 bases; nucleotides outside the gene matches: 7. The CDR3 length is 16 residues. Here the CDR3 reads CASSLKTGGAGGELFF. CDR3 bases: TGCGCCAGCAGCTTGAAGACAGGGGGCGCCGGCGGGGAGCTGTTTTTT. The full variable domain, with the rest looked up from reference TRBV5-1 and TRBJ2-2, is KAGVTQTPRYLIKTRGQQVTLSCSPISGHRSVSWYQQTPGQGLQFLFEYFSETQRNKGNFPGRFSGRQFSNSRSEMNVSTLELGDSALYLCASSLKTGGAGGELFFGEGSRLTVL.

DNA of the CDR3: TGCGCCAGCAGCCAAGATCTGCCGAGCGGGAGCTGGCAAGAGACCCAGTACTTC. It is translated as CASSQDLPSGSWQETQYF. The chain couples TRBV4-3 to TRBJ2-5; 8 positions match TRBD2. The V gene end was trimmed by 0 bases and the J gene end by 2 bases; junction bases not matched to a gene: 11. This CDR3 is 18 amino acids long. The germline gives CDR1 LGHNA, CDR2 YSLEER.

The gene calls are TRBV5-4 and TRBJ2-7; D possibly corresponds to TRBD1 (6 bases). The CDR3 spans 13 residues. The germline CDR1 and CDR2 sequences are SGHNT and YYREEE (reference sequence). Trimming left V 3 bases short and J 5 bases short, with 12 bases between. The CDR3 spells CASSSQGFNEQYF. In DNA form, the CDR3 reads TGTGCCAGCAGCTCACAGGGATTCAACGAGCAGTACTTC.

The gene calls are TRBV9 and TRBJ2-1; TRBD2 is a possible D gene (6 bases). Germline CDR1 reads SGDLS; CDR2 reads YYNGEE. The CDR3 extends over 15 amino acids. V was clipped by 4 bases and J by 8 bases, with 19 bases between them. CDR3 loop: CASSPGRRGKDEQFF. The DNA of the CDR3 is TGTGCCAGCAGCCCGGGCCGACGGGGGAAGGATGAGCAGTTCTTC.

This chain uses TRBV2 with TRBJ1-5; D is ambiguous. This CDR3 contains 14 residues. V was pared by 3 bases and J by 3 bases, with 9 bases between. CDR1 is SNHLY and CDR2 is FYNNEI in the germline V gene. The CDR3 here is CASSDRRNNQPQHF. Here the CDR3 DNA reads TGTGCCAGCAGTGACCGCAGGAACAATCAGCCCCAGCATTTT.

In the case of this clone: The sample carries other DNA sequences with the same CDR3. J is TRBJ1-5 and V is TRBV19; D might be TRBD1 (5 bases). The V gene lost 3 bases and the J gene lost 3 bases, with 15 bases spanning the gap. The CDR3 runs to 16 residues. The germline CDR1 and CDR2 sequences are LNHDA and SQIVND (reference sequence). CDR3 residues: CASSMASGYYNQPQHF. DNA for the CDR3: TGTGCCAGTAGTATGGCCTCAGGGTATTACAATCAGCCCCAGCATTTT.

The chain links TRBV2 to TRBJ2-3; maybe TRBD2 (6 bases). V gave up 2 bases and J gave up 5 bases, with 17 bases separating them. The CDR3 consists of 16 residues. Germline V CDR1 and CDR2: SNHLY, FYNNEI. The CDR3: CASSELGRGPGDTQYF. As DNA, the CDR3 is TGTGCCAGCAGTGAATTGGGGCGGGGCCCCGGAGATACGCAGTATTTT.

The chain is built from TRBV7-2 and TRBJ2-4; no firm D call. Trimming left V 2 bases short and J 7 bases short, with 6 bases between. CDR3 length: 12 residues. Looked up from germline, CDR1 is SGHTA and CDR2 is FQGNSA. The CDR3 DNA is TGTGCCAGCAGCTTAATGAGTAACATTCAGTACTTC. Translating it yields CASSLMSNIQYF.

The J gene is TRBJ2-1, the V gene TRBV28; D is perhaps TRBD2 (7 bases). The germline V gene has CDR1 MDHEN and CDR2 SYDVKM. This CDR3 spans 16 amino acids. V lost 1 base, J lost 7 bases, and 17 bases lay in between. CDR3 sequence reads: CASSLSGLGGPNEQFF. CDR3 nucleotide sequence: TGTGCCAGCAGTTTATCTGGACTCGGGGGGCCGAATGAGCAGTTCTTC. Together with reference TRBV28 and TRBJ2-1, the CDR3 gives the full variable domain: DVKVTQSSRYLVKRTGEKVFLECVQDMDHENMFWYRQDPGLGLRLIYFSYDVKMKEKGDIPEGYSVSREKKERFSLILESASTNQTSMYLCASSLSGLGGPNEQFFGPGTRLTVL.